This entry is about one T cell receptor beta chain. The data are from a study of blood T cell repertoires in COVID-19. The germline V gene encodes CDR1 LNHDA and CDR2 SQIVND (reference sequence). This CDR3 has 13 residues. Trimming at V came to 7 bases and at J to 5 bases, leaving 6 bases not matched to a gene. In the source study's methods: By means of reference gene primer amplification, nucleated cell counts were estimated. Profiling relied on immunoSEQ multiplex PCR, and the TCRdb table lists in-frame clones only, not all of them. D and trimming were read from the DNA, whereas the V and J calls and clone size are those reported in that table. The sample holds 190,000 or so clones; roughly 86% are singletons and the top ten take 2.7%.

The sequence derives from a man aged 40-49 years with active or convalescent COVID-19. The chain joins TRBV19 to TRBJ2-5; TRBD1 agrees at 8 bases. Sequenced material: peripheral blood. DNA of the CDR3: TGTGCCAGTAATAACAGGGGGTGGGAGACCCAGTACTTC. Protein: CASNNRGWETQYF. Full variable domain (missing parts from reference TRBV19 and TRBJ2-5): DGGITQSPKYLFRKEGQNVTLSCEQNLNHDAMYWYRQDPGQGLRLIYYSQIVNDFQKGDIAEGYSVSREKKESFPLTVTSAQKNPTAFYLCASNNRGWETQYFGPGTRLLVL.